The 7 T cell receptor beta chains listed next were all sequenced from one sample in a study of blood T cell repertoires in COVID-19. The table came from immunoSEQ multiplex PCR; TCRdb's copy has only in-frame clones and leaves some out. The table has 90,000 to 150,000 clones, 70% to 90% seen once. Sequencing used peripheral blood. The source is a man between 70 and 80 years old who had recovered from COVID-19.

This clone was detected a few times. This CDR3 reads CASSYGTGVAEQYF. CDR3 nucleotides: TGTGCCAGCAGTTATGGGACAGGGGTTGCCGAGCAGTACTTC. The chain couples TRBV6-2 or TRBV6-3 to TRBJ2-7, with 10 bases that match TRBD1. Trimming at V came to 3 bases and at J to 6 bases, leaving 5 bases not matched to a gene. The CDR3 spans 14 residues. CDR1 is MNHEY, CDR2 SVGEGT, per germline.

This chain connects TRBV10-3 to TRBJ1-2; D call uncertain. This CDR3 comprises 11 residues. Germline loops: CDR1 ENHRY, CDR2 SYGVKD. Trimming left V 10 bases short and J 2 bases short, with 8 bases between. The chain's CDR3 is CATFQNYGYTF. CDR3 DNA: TGTGCCACATTCCAGAACTATGGCTACACCTTC.

The chain has TRBV30 and TRBJ2-5; TRBD2 matches 8 bases. The germline CDR1 and CDR2 sequences are GTSNPN and SVGIG (reference sequence). The J segment lost 5 bases and the V segment lost 4 bases, leaving 9 bases of the junction unmatched. The CDR3 consists of 14 residues. The CDR3, as DNA: TGTGCCTGGACACAGCGGGGGAACGTCGAGACCCAGTACTTC. Translating it yields CAWTQRGNVETQYF.

The chain links TRBV6-2 or TRBV6-3 to TRBJ1-2; no clear D. The CDR3 is 12 amino acids. V was pared by 2 bases and J by 8 bases, with 9 bases between. Per the germline V gene, CDR1 is MNHEY and CDR2 is SVGEGT. This CDR3 is CASSYRRSGYTF. The CDR3 nucleotides read TGTGCCAGCAGTTACAGGCGGTCGGGCTACACCTTC.

This clone has just a few counts. The chain recombines TRBV18 with TRBJ2-1, with 7 positions matching TRBD2. CDR1 is KGHSH and CDR2 is LQKENI in the germline V gene. After removal of 1 base from V and 1 base from J, the junction contained 7 bases not matched to a gene. CDR3 length: 17 amino acids. CDR3 coding DNA: TGTGCCAGCTCACCACTGAGCGGGCGGGGGTCCTACAATGAGCAGTTCTTC. Protein product: CASSPLSGRGSYNEQFF.

CDR3 sequence: CASSSGRGPLKQYF. The CDR3 region has the DNA TGCGCCAGCAGCTCAGGCAGGGGGCCCCTCAAGCAGTACTTC. J is TRBJ2-7 and V is TRBV5-1; 8 bases are a match to TRBD1. Germline-derived CDR1 and CDR2 are SGHRS and YFSETQ. V lost 3 bases to trimming and J lost 8 bases; unmatched junction nucleotides: 10. The CDR3 is 14 amino acids.

This clone has only one observation. One end of the junction does not line up with germline, which may come from a read error. The V and J genes are TRBV4-1 and TRBJ1-1; 7 bases map to TRBD1. CDR3 length: 13 amino acids. CDR1 is MGHRA and CDR2 is YSYEKL in the germline V gene. The chain's CDR3 is CASRDSMNTETFF. The CDR3 bases are TGCGCCAGCCGGGACAGCATGAACACTGAAACTTTCTTT.